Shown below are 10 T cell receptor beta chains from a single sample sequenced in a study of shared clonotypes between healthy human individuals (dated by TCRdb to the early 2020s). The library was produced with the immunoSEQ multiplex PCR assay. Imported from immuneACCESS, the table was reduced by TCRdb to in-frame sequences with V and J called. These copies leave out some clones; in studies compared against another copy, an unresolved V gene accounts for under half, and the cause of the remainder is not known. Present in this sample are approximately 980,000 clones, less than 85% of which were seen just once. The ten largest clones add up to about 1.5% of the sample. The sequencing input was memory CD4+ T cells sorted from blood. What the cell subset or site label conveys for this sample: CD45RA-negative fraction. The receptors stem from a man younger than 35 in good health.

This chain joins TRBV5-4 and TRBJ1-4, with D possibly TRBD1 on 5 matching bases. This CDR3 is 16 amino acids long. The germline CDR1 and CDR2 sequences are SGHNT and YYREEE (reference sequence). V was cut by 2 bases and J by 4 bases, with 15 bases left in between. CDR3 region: CASSFGTGGVNEKLFF. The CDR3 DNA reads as TGTGCCAGCAGCTTCGGGACGGGGGGAGTTAATGAAAAACTGTTTTTT.

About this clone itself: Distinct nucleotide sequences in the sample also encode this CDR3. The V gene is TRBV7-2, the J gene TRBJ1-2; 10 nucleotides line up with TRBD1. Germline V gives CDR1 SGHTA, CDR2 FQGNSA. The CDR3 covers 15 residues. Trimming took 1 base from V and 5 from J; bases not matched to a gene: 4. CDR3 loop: CASSLGDRGLYGYTF. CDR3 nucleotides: TGTGCCAGCAGCTTAGGAGACAGGGGGCTTTATGGCTACACCTTC.

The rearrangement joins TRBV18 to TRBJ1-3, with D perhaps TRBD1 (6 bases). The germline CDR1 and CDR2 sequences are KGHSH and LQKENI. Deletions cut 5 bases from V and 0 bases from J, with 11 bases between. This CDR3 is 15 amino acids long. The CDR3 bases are TGTGCCAGCTCAAACGACAGGAACTCTGGAAACACCATATATTTT. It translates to CASSNDRNSGNTIYF.

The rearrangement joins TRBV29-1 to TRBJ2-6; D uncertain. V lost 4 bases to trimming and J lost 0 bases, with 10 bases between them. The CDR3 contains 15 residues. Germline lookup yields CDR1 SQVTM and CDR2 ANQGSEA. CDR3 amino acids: CSVVGVSSGANVLTF. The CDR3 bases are TGCAGCGTTGTCGGAGTCAGCTCTGGGGCCAACGTCCTGACTTTC.

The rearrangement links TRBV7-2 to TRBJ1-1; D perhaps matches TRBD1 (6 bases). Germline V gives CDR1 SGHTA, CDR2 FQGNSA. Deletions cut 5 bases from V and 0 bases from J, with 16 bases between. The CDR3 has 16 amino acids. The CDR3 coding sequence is TGTGCCAGCAGCATTTCCAGGGGTTCCGTGAACACTGAAGCTTTCTTT. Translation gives CASSISRGSVNTEAFF.

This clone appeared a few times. CDR3 loop: CATSSNSNQPQHF. The CDR3 bases are TGTGCCACCAGCTCGAATAGCAATCAGCCCCAGCATTTT. The V gene is TRBV15, the J gene TRBJ1-5; D remains unclear. Trimming took 5 bases from V and 0 from J, leaving 5 bases between them. This CDR3 comprises 13 residues. The germline V gene encodes CDR1 LNHNV and CDR2 YYDKDF (reference sequence).

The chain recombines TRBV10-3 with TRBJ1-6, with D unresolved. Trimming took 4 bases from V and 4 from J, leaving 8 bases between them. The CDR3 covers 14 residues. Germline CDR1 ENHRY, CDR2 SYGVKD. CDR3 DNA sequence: TGTGCCATCAGTGTCGGCCGTTATAATTCACCCCTCCACTTT. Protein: CAISVGRYNSPLHF.

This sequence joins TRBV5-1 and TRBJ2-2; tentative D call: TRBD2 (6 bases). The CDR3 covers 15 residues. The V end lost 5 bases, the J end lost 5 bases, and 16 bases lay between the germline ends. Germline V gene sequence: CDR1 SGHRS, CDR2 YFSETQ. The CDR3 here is CASSQGASETGELFF. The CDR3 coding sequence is TGCGCCAGCAGTCAAGGAGCTAGCGAAACCGGGGAGCTGTTTTTT.

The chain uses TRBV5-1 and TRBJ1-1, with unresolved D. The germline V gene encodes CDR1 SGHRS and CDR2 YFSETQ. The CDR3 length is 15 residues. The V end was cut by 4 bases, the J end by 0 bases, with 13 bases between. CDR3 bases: TGCGCCAGCAGCCCCCTAGATAATCTGAACACTGAAGCTTTCTTT. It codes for CASSPLDNLNTEAFF.

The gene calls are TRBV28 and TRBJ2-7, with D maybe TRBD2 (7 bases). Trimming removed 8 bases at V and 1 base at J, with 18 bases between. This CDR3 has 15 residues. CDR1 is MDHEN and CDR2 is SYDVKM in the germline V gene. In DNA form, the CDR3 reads TGTGCCAGCTCAAGGGCGCGGGGGCCTTCCTACGAGCAGTACTTC. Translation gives CASSRARGPSYEQYF.